These T cell receptor beta chains were read from a single sample in a study of CD4+ T cells in melanoma. This table comes from immunoSEQ multiplex PCR, and its TCRdb copy is limited to in-frame clones, with some not included. Among roughly 10,000 clones listed, about 66% were seen once. The sample taken for sequencing was cells from a culture (not recorded whether cultured in vitro). The receptors were gathered from a human donor with melanoma. Each CDR3 is given with its conserved first and last residue. The order of the fields is clone size, D gene, J gene, V gene, CDR3 DNA, CDR3 protein. D genes are given only for firm matches. The size entry is marked missing in some rows and otherwise reads once, few, many or a size class.

NA | TRBD1 | TRBJ1-4 | TRBV7-4 | TGTGCCAGCAGACCGGCGGACAGGTGGGGAAGAACTAATGAAAAACTGTTTTTT | CASRPADRWGRTNEKLFF
NA | TRBD1 | TRBJ2-2 | TRBV5-1 | TGCGCCAGCAGCTTGAGACAGGGGTGGACCGGGGAGCTGTTTTTT | CASSLRQGWTGELFF
NA | TRBD1 | TRBJ1-5 | TRBV6-6 | TGTGCCAGCAGTACCGGGACAGGGGGCACGCAGCCCCAGCATTTT | CASSTGTGGTQPQHF
NA | TRBD1 | TRBJ1-3 | TRBV9 | TGTGCCAGCAGCGTAGTGGACAGGGGGTCTGGAAACACCATATATTTT | CASSVVDRGSGNTIYF
NA | TRBD1 | TRBJ1-5 | TRBV30 | TGTGCCTGGGCCGGGACAGGGGGCAGGTTGGGGCAGCCCCAGCATTTT | CAWAGTGGRLGQPQHF
NA | TRBD1 | TRBJ2-5 | TRBV7-7 | TGTGCTAGCAGCCGGACAGGGAATCGCGAGACCCAGTACTTC | CASSRTGNRETQYF
NA | NA | TRBJ1-1 | TRBV6-5 | TGTGCCAGCAGTCGCGCCCCGAGGGGCACTGAAGCTTTCTTT | CASSRAPRGTEAFF
NA | TRBD1 | TRBJ1-3 | TRBV4-2 | TGTGCCAGCAGCCACCCCGGGGGGACAGGGTTTGGAAACACCATATATTTT | CASSHPGGTGFGNTIYF
NA | NA | TRBJ2-3 | TRBV5-8 | TGTGCCAGCACCTGGACCCTGACAGTGAGGAGCACAGATACGCAGTATTTT | CASTWTLTVRSTDTQYF
NA | NA | TRBJ1-5 | TRBV27 | TGTGCCAGCAGTCAAACCTGGGACCTTATCCAGCCCCAGCATTTT | CASSQTWDLIQPQHF
NA | TRBD1 | TRBJ1-5 | TRBV10-2 | TGCGCCAGCAGGGACAGGGGTTTTGAGGATCAGCCCCAGCATTTT | CASRDRGFEDQPQHF
NA | NA | TRBJ2-5 | TRBV7-2 | TGTGCCAGCAGCTTGACAGGAAATATTGGAGAGACCCAGTACTTC | CASSLTGNIGETQYF
NA | NA | TRBJ1-2 | TRBV19 | TGTGCCAGTAGTATAGAAGCCCGAGGAGGCTACACCTTC | CASSIEARGGYTF
NA | NA | TRBJ2-1 | TRBV7-8 | TGTGCCAGCAGCTCCCCCCACTTGCGTCGGTACAATGAGCAGTTCTTC | CASSSPHLRRYNEQFF
NA | TRBD1 | TRBJ1-3 | TRBV6-5 | TGTGCCAGCAGGGGGGACAGGGGCTCTGGAAACACCATATATTTT | CASRGDRGSGNTIYF
NA | NA | TRBJ1-4 | TRBV18 | TGTGCCAGCTCACCATCTAATGTAAAGGGGACTAATGAAAAACTGTTTTTT | CASSPSNVKGTNEKLFF
NA | NA | TRBJ1-1 | TRBV7-2 | TGTGCCAGCAGCTTTTGGGGGATGAACACTGAAGCTTTCTTT | CASSFWGMNTEAFF
NA | NA | TRBJ2-1 | TRBV19 | TGTGCCAGTGGAAAAGGGAGCTCCTACAATGAGCAGTTCTTC | CASGKGSSYNEQFF
NA | TRBD1 | TRBJ2-7 | TRBV5-8 | TGTGCCAGCAGTTTCACCGGGACAGGGGGCCACTACGAGCAGTACTTC | CASSFTGTGGHYEQYF
NA | TRBD1 | TRBJ2-6 | TRBV10-3 | TGTGCCATCGGGACAGGGGCCCCTGGGGCCAACGTCCTGACTTTC | CAIGTGAPGANVLTF
NA | TRBD2 | TRBJ2-3 | TRBV10-3 | TGTGCCATCAGCGGGGGACTAGCGGGGGGTGGCCCAGATACGCAGTATTTT | CAISGGLAGGGPDTQYF
NA | NA | TRBJ1-5 | TRBV6-5 | TGTGCCAGTAACTACGCTGGTCAGCCCCAGCATTTT | CASNYAGQPQHF
NA | NA | TRBJ2-2 | TRBV27 | TGTGCCAGCAGTTTATCCGGGGTCATAAACGGGGAGCTGTTTTTT | CASSLSGVINGELFF
NA | TRBD1 | TRBJ2-7 | TRBV5-1 | TGCGCCAGCAGCGCTACCGGGACAGCCTCCCCTTCCTACGAGCAGTACTTC | CASSATGTASPSYEQYF
few | TRBD2 | TRBJ2-5 | TRBV7-9 | TGTGCCAGCAGCTCGTTGACTAGCGGGAAAGAGACCCAGTACTTC | CASSSLTSGKETQYF
NA | TRBD1 | TRBJ2-4 | TRBV7-9 | TGTGCCAGCAGCTCCTTCCAGGGGGCCGTGGCCAAAAACATTCAGTACTTC | CASSSFQGAVAKNIQYF
once | NA | TRBJ2-3 | TRBV7-9 | TGTGCCAGCAGCGATAGCTCCGATACGCAGTATTTT | CASSDSSDTQYF
NA | TRBD1 | TRBJ2-2 | TRBV6-5 | TGTGCCAGCCGGACAGGGGGCACCGGGGAGCTGTTTTTT | CASRTGGTGELFF
NA | TRBD2 | TRBJ2-4 | TRBV14 | TGTGCCAGCAGCCAAGACGGCGGGGGCAAAAACATTCAGTACTTC | CASSQDGGGKNIQYF
NA | NA | TRBJ2-1 | TRBV2 | TGTGCCAGCATACGTCCCAGCTCCTACAATGAGCAGTTCTTC | CASIRPSSYNEQFF
NA | NA | TRBJ1-2 | TRBV2 | TGTGCCAGTCAACCCGGGACCGAGTATGGCTACACCTTC | CASQPGTEYGYTF
NA | NA | TRBJ2-1 | TRBV5-1 | TGCGCCAGCAGCTTTGACGGTTACAATGAGCAGTTCTTC | CASSFDGYNEQFF
NA | TRBD1 | TRBJ1-1 | TRBV9 | TGTGCCAGCAGCGCCGGACAGGGGAACACTGAAGCTTTCTTT | CASSAGQGNTEAFF
NA | NA | TRBJ2-1 | TRBV7-3 | TGTGCCAGCAGCTTCGGGAAGGGGGGGCGCAATGAGCAGTTCTTC | CASSFGKGGRNEQFF
NA | NA | TRBJ2-6 | TRBV18 | TGTGCCAGCTCACCGTTGGGCCCCTCTGGGGCCAACGTCCTGACTTTC | CASSPLGPSGANVLTF
NA | NA | TRBJ1-4 | TRBV5-1 | TGCGCCAGCAGCTCGGGGCGGGCGGATGAAAAACTGTTTTTT | CASSSGRADEKLFF
few | NA | TRBJ1-2 | TRBV6-1 | TGTGCCAGCAATCTGACTCCCACCCTGAACTATGGCTACACCTTC | CASNLTPTLNYGYTF
NA | TRBD1 | TRBJ1-1 | TRBV5-1 | TGCGCCAGCAGCCCCCGACGGGACAGCTTGAACACTGAAGCTTTCTTT | CASSPRRDSLNTEAFF
few | NA | TRBJ1-5 | TRBV19 | TGTGCCAGTAGTATTCGTCAGGGGAGGGGCAATCAGCCCCAGCATTTT | CASSIRQGRGNQPQHF
few | TRBD1 | TRBJ2-2 | TRBV29-1 | TGCAGCGTCGCCGGGACAGGGGACACCGGGGAGCTGTTTTTT | CSVAGTGDTGELFF
NA | TRBD1 | TRBJ2-2 | TRBV5-1 | TGCGCCAGCAGCCTGGGACAGCTGAACACCGGGGAGCTGTTTTTT | CASSLGQLNTGELFF
few | TRBD1 | TRBJ1-6 | TRBV7-8 | TGTGCCAGCAGCCCGGACAGGGGCAATTCACCCCTCCACTTT | CASSPDRGNSPLHF
few | TRBD2 | TRBJ2-1 | TRBV11-2 | TGTGCCAGCAGCTCCCCGGCGGGGGGGAGTGAGCAGTTCTTC | CASSSPAGGSEQFF